The clone carrying this T cell receptor beta chain was picked up a small number of times. Its antigen is unidentified. This entry belongs to a study of beta chain features in type 1 diabetes. The authors reverse transcribed all of the isolated RNA, so sequencing captured expressed TCRB transcripts. Clones were sequenced by immunoSEQ multiplex PCR, and TCRdb holds only the in-frame ones, with some missing. The table includes hundreds of thousands of clones, approximately 30% detected once. Germline V CDR1 and CDR2: GTSNPN, SVGIG (reference sequence). Trimming took 1 base from V and 3 from J, leaving 13 bases between them. CDR3 length equals 14 residues. One heparinised draw, averaging roughly 0.12 L, was taken per donor. The purity of all sorted populations exceeded 95%. Whole-study results and caveats: The naive, central memory and Treg TCRB repertoires of patients appeared to be more similar to one another than those of healthy donors. The question left open here concerned HLA type influencing TCRB rearrangement.

This clonotype was obtained from a man younger than 35 in good health. Sequenced: naive CD4+ T cells from blood. This sequence joins TRBV30 and TRBJ2-7; possible D gene TRBD2, 5 bases. CDR3 sequence (DNA): TGTGCCTGGAGTGCCCCCTACGGGAACTACGAGCAGTACTTC. This codes for CAWSAPYGNYEQYF.